The 23 T cell receptor beta chains in this list originate from one sample, sequenced in a study of graft-versus-host responses after intestinal transplantation (dated by TCRdb to the early 2020s). Receptors were amplified or captured by the immunoSEQ multiplex PCR assay. Here the immuneACCESS table is served through TCRdb, limited to in-frame sequences with V and J called. Missing clones are a known gap in these copies; in checked studies unresolved V genes cover under half, and the rest lacks a known reason. Here the sample has 100,000 to 130,000 clones; roughly 87% occur a single time. The ten largest clonotypes hold about 0.7% of the sample. This sample's time point label indicates: cells obtained before transplantation from donor or recipient. No antigens are known for them. Here the sequenced sample was unstimulated CD4+ T cells sorted from spleen or lymph node cells, taken before transplant. The receptors derive from a human donor who was the organ donor for an intestinal transplant.

The chain uses TRBV5-6 and TRBJ2-3; 7 bases are shared with TRBD1. CDR3 size: 15 residues. CDR1 and CDR2 from the germline V gene are SGHDT and YYEEEE. Trimming at V came to 2 bases and at J to 1 base, leaving 4 bases not matched to a gene. The CDR3 loop reads CASSFNRGGTDTQYF. The CDR3 region has the DNA TGTGCCAGCAGCTTTAACAGGGGAGGCACAGATACGCAGTATTTT.

V and J are TRBV19 and TRBJ2-2, with 14 bases matching TRBD2. The CDR3 sequence is 16 residues long. V gave up 4 bases and J gave up 4 bases; unmatched junction bases: 2. CDR1 and CDR2 from the germline V gene are LNHDA and SQIVND (reference sequence). This CDR3 reads CASSRGLAGVTGELFF. The CDR3 nucleotides are TGTGCCAGTAGTAGGGGACTAGCGGGAGTCACCGGGGAGCTGTTTTTT.

The J gene is TRBJ2-4, the V gene TRBV2; no firm D call. Germline loops: CDR1 SNHLY, CDR2 FYNNEI. CDR3 size: 13 residues. V was trimmed by 6 bases and J by 4 bases, leaving 10 bases between them. Written as DNA, the CDR3 is TGTGCCAGCAGGGCAGCCCCTAAAAACATTCAGTACTTC. Translating it yields CASRAAPKNIQYF. The full variable domain, in which reference TRBV2 and TRBJ2-4 provide the parts outside the CDR3, is EPEVTQTPSHQVTQMGQEVILRCVPISNHLYFYWYRQILGQKVEFLVSFYNNEISEKSEIFDDQFSVERPDGSNFTLKIRSTKLEDSAMYFCASRAAPKNIQYFGAGTRLSVL.

CDR3 DNA sequence: TGTGCCAGCAGCTCCAGGGTTGCGGGAGCCCCCAATGAGCAGTTCTTC. This codes for CASSSRVAGAPNEQFF. The chain combines TRBV11-3 with TRBJ2-1; TRBD2 matches at 7 bases. The CDR3 is 16 residues long. Germline V lookup: CDR1 SGHNT, CDR2 YENEEA. After removal of 4 bases from V and 6 bases from J, the junction contained 12 bases not matched to a gene.

This clone is a singleton in its sample. This chain uses TRBV19 with TRBJ2-3; the match to TRBD2 covers 7 bases. The CDR3 runs to 16 residues. The V segment lost 6 bases and the J segment 0 bases; nucleotides outside the gene matches: 9. Germline loops: CDR1 LNHDA, CDR2 SQIVND (reference sequence). The CDR3 DNA sequence: TGTGCCAGTAGGAACGGGCTAGCGGCTAGCACAGATACGCAGTATTTT. It yields the protein CASRNGLAASTDTQYF.

The table lists this clone with a few counts. V and J are TRBV27 and TRBJ1-5, with a tentative D call TRBD1 (5 bases). Germline values: CDR1 MNHEY, CDR2 SMNVEV (reference sequence). With 2 bases removed from V and 4 bases from J, the gap between germline ends came to 12 bases. CDR3 length equals 15 residues. The CDR3 DNA follows: TGTGCCAGCAGTTTAGGGGGTTCTTATAATCAGCCCCAGCATTTT. This gives the protein CASSLGGSYNQPQHF.

The chain uses TRBV18 and TRBJ1-3; no definite D call. CDR1 KGHSH and CDR2 LQKENI come from the germline V gene. This CDR3 comprises 14 residues. V was trimmed by 3 bases and J by 3 bases, leaving 9 bases between them. The CDR3 sequence: CASSPEGIGNTIYF. For the CDR3, the DNA is TGTGCCAGCTCACCGGAAGGGATTGGAAACACCATATATTTT. The entire variable domain, with the rest obtained from reference TRBV18 and TRBJ1-3, is as follows: NAGVMQNPRHLVRRRGQEARLRCSPMKGHSHVYWYRQLPEEGLKFMVYLQKENIIDESGMPKERFSAEFPKEGPSILRIQQVVRGDSAAYFCASSPEGIGNTIYFGEGSWLTVV.

This clone was seen only a few times. The chain has TRBV5-5 and TRBJ2-1; weak D call: TRBD2 (5 bases). Germline V CDR1 and CDR2: SGHKS, YYEKEE (reference sequence). V was cut by 1 base and J by 7 bases, with 9 bases left in between. CDR3 length equals 13 residues. CDR3 nucleotides: TGTGCCAGCAGCTTGCCGGGATGGAATGAGCAGTTCTTC. As protein: CASSLPGWNEQFF.

A single count supports this clone. This chain uses TRBV5-1 with TRBJ1-1; possible D gene TRBD1, 5 bases. Germline V gives CDR1 SGHRS, CDR2 YFSETQ. V gave up 4 bases and J gave up 5 bases, with 15 bases separating them. The CDR3 length is 14 residues. The DNA of the CDR3 is TGCGCCAGCAGCGCGGGACCGGGCCCTACTGAAGCTTTCTTT. It yields the protein CASSAGPGPTEAFF. Variable domain in full (rest from reference TRBV5-1 and TRBJ1-1): KAGVTQTPRYLIKTRGQQVTLSCSPISGHRSVSWYQQTPGQGLQFLFEYFSETQRNKGNFPGRFSGRQFSNSRSEMNVSTLELGDSALYLCASSAGPGPTEAFFGQGTRLTVV.

CDR3 DNA sequence: TGTGCCAGCAGCTTGGGAGGCGTAGGGGGCTATGACTATGGCTACACCTTC. It yields the protein CASSLGGVGGYDYGYTF. The rearrangement links TRBV5-4 to TRBJ1-2; TRBD1 matches at 7 bases. Germline loops: CDR1 SGHNT, CDR2 YYREEE (reference sequence). This CDR3 has 17 residues. Trimming cost V 0 bases and J 3 bases; bases outside gene matches: 11.

The chain employs TRBV21-1 and TRBJ1-2. TRBV21-1 is given as a pseudogene. This CDR3 has 12 residues. The CDR3 DNA reads TGTGCCAGCAGCAAAGGAAAGGTCGGCTACACCTTC. Encoded protein: CASSKGKVGYTF.

V gene TRBV18 combines with J gene TRBJ2-1, with TRBD2 matching over 7 bases. This CDR3 has 15 residues. Germline V gene sequence: CDR1 KGHSH, CDR2 LQKENI. The trim removed 1 base at V and 4 bases at J, leaving 4 bases unmatched. The CDR3 is CASSPQASGYNEQFF. In DNA, the CDR3 is TGTGCCAGCTCACCACAAGCTAGCGGTTACAATGAGCAGTTCTTC.

The chain employs TRBV5-8 and TRBJ2-5; perhaps TRBD2 as D (7 bases). Trimming shortened V by 6 bases and J by 3 bases, and 18 bases separated the two germline ends. The CDR3 is 15 amino acids. The germline gives CDR1 SGHTS, CDR2 YDEGEE. CDR3 coding DNA: TGTGCCAGCAAAGTGGGCCGGGGGGCGAAAGAGACCCAGTACTTC. It encodes CASKVGRGAKETQYF.

Note on this clone: This specimen includes other DNA sequences encoding the same CDR3. This chain joins TRBV5-1 and TRBJ2-7; TRBD2 matches 9 bases. V was clipped by 3 bases and J by 5 bases; unmatched bases: 18. CDR3 length equals 18 residues. CDR1 is SGHRS, CDR2 YFSETQ, per germline. CDR3 in DNA: TGCGCCAGCAGCTCGGGACTGGCGGGAGGGCCTGGGCTCAACGAGCAGTACTTC. The encoded protein is CASSSGLAGGPGLNEQYF.

The chain uses TRBV6-5 and TRBJ2-7; TRBD1 is a possible D gene (6 bases). Germline V gene lookup returns CDR1 MNHEY and CDR2 SVGAGI. The CDR3 has 15 residues. V was trimmed by 6 bases and J by 2 bases, leaving 17 bases between them. The DNA for the CDR3 is TGTGCCAGCAGCCCCCAGGTGACAGGAACCTACGAGCAGTACTTC. This translates into CASSPQVTGTYEQYF.

Here the CDR3 DNA reads TGTGCCAGCAGTTTACAGGGGAAGAATTCACCCCTCCACTTT. Translation gives CASSLQGKNSPLHF. This chain links TRBV28 with TRBJ1-6, with a weak D call TRBD1 (6 bases). The ends were cut back, 2 bases at V and 7 bases at J, with 9 bases in the middle. Germline CDR1 reads MDHEN; CDR2 reads SYDVKM. The CDR3 sequence is 14 residues long.

CDR3 coding DNA: TGTGCCAGTAGTAGTCTGGGTTCGGATGAGCAGTTCTTC. This sequence encodes CASSSLGSDEQFF. This chain uses TRBV19 with TRBJ2-1, with D unclear. Trimming left V 4 bases short and J 8 bases short, with 12 bases between. CDR1 and CDR2 (germline): LNHDA, SQIVND (reference sequence). CDR3 length: 13 residues.

As DNA, the CDR3 is TGTGCCAGCAGCCAAGTAAGCCGAGACACTGAAGCTTTCTTT. It encodes CASSQVSRDTEAFF. This chain links TRBV4-2 with TRBJ1-1; no reliable D call. V was shortened by 1 base and J by 3 bases, with 9 bases between the two germline ends. In germline, CDR1 is LGHNA, CDR2 YNFKEQ. This CDR3 has 14 residues.

The genes are TRBV9 and TRBJ2-1; D is ambiguous. V was shortened by 0 bases and J by 6 bases, with 10 bases between the two germline ends. The germline CDR1 and CDR2 sequences are SGDLS and YYNGEE. The CDR3 is 14 amino acids. The chain's CDR3 is CASSVVPTPNEQFF. The CDR3 region has the DNA TGTGCCAGCAGCGTAGTCCCGACCCCCAATGAGCAGTTCTTC. Full variable domain (outside the CDR3, taken from reference TRBV9 and TRBJ2-1): DSGVTQTPKHLITATGQRVTLRCSPRSGDLSVYWYQQSLDQGLQFLIQYYNGEERAKGNILERFSAQQFPDLHSELNLSSLELGDSALYFCASSVVPTPNEQFFGPGTRLTVL.

This clone showed up just a few times. The J gene is TRBJ1-4, the V gene TRBV4-1; weak D call: TRBD1 (6 bases). Germline values: CDR1 MGHRA, CDR2 YSYEKL. The V gene lost 3 bases and the J gene lost 5 bases, with 13 bases spanning the gap. The length of the CDR3 is 15 residues. CDR3 region: CASSHRQAENEKLFF. The DNA for the CDR3 is TGCGCCAGCAGCCACCGACAGGCCGAAAATGAAAAACTGTTTTTT.

The rearrangement uses TRBV23-1 and TRBJ2-5, with D uncertain. TRBV23-1 counts as an open reading frame of uncertain function. V was cut by 6 bases and J by 5 bases, with 7 bases left in between. CDR3 length: 11 residues. CDR3 region: CASRGKETQYF. In DNA, the CDR3 is TGCGCCAGCAGAGGGAAGGAGACCCAGTACTTC.

This sequence joins TRBV2 and TRBJ1-2; D is perhaps TRBD1 (5 bases). V gave up 4 bases and J gave up 4 bases, with 13 bases separating them. The CDR3 sequence is 14 residues long. The germline V gene encodes CDR1 SNHLY and CDR2 FYNNEI. CDR3 nucleotide sequence: TGTGCCAGCAGTGGTACAGGAGGAAGCTATGGCTACACCTTC. This gives the protein CASSGTGGSYGYTF.

This clone was picked up one time. The CDR3 region has the DNA TGCGCCAGCAGCTCATGGACAGGGGAAACTCATGGCTACACCTTC. Protein sequence: CASSSWTGETHGYTF. This chain joins TRBV5-1 and TRBJ1-2; 9 nucleotides match TRBD1. Germline assignment: CDR1 SGHRS and CDR2 YFSETQ. Unmatched junction bases numbered 9, after V lost 3 bases and J lost 6 bases. The CDR3 contains 15 residues.